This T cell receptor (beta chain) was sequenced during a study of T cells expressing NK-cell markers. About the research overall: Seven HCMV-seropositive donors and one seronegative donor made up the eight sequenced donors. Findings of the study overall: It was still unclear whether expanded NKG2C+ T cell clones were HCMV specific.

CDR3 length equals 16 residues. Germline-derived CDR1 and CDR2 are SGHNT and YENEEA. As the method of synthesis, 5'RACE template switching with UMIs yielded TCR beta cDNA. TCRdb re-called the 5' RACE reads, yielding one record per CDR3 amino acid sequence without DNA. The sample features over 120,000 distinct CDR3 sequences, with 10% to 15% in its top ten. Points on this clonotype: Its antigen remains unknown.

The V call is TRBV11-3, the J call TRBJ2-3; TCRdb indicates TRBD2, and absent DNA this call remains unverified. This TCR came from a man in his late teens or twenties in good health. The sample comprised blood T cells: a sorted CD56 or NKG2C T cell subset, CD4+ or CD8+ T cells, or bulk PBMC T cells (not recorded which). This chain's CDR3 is CASSLRASRSTDTQYF.